This TCR beta chain was identified during a study of cytomegalovirus exposure and HLA in healthy donors. Across the study: Early on, a data release was issued that held roughly 80 million unique TCRs from HLA-typed donors. Study findings and constraints: The dataset shows that most TCR sequences were rare, while some public TCRs occurred in many donors.

The V gene lost 0 bases and the J gene lost 5 bases, with 13 bases spanning the gap. Looked up from germline, CDR1 is MGHRA and CDR2 is YSYEKL. This CDR3 is built from 15 residues. Samples came from healthy bone marrow donors. Note on this clone: Its target is not known.

Amplification used 60 Vbeta primers and 13 Jbeta primers. This table comes from immunoSEQ multiplex PCR, and its TCRdb copy is limited to in-frame clones, with some not included. The table lists around 180,000 clones, around 80% of them singletons, with over 10% in the top ten. V is TRBV4-1 and J is TRBJ1-1; D gene ambiguous. The sequence came from a woman between 45 and 65 years old in good health and CMV-seropositive. The specimen sequenced was PBMCs. CDR3 in amino acids: CASSQDIGPGTEAFF. The CDR3 DNA follows: TGCGCCAGCAGCCAAGATATTGGACCGGGGACTGAAGCTTTCTTT.